This TCR beta chain was identified in a study of shared clonotypes between healthy human individuals. General study results and limits: Naive CD4 clonotypes overlapped across several donors at approximately 5.3%. The study drew on few donors, limiting represented genetic and exposure-history diversity.

The CDR3 has 15 amino acids. Germline loops: CDR1 SGHTS, CDR2 YDEGEE. Trimming took 4 bases from V and 4 from J, leaving 15 bases between them. On this clone: The antigen is not known.

Clones were sequenced by immunoSEQ multiplex PCR, and TCRdb holds only the in-frame ones, with some missing. The table includes about 1.1 million clones, approximately 80% detected once. The V call is TRBV5-8, the J call TRBJ1-5; weak D call: TRBD1 (6 bases). The receptor was derived from a man between 18 and 29 years old in good health. Some clones in this sample may be carry-over from other donors' samples. Material for sequencing was memory CD4+ T cells from PBMCs. Documented subset: CD45RA-negative fraction. The CDR3 loop is CASSPWGALNQPQHF. The CDR3 bases are TGTGCCAGCAGCCCGTGGGGGGCCCTAAATCAGCCCCAGCATTTT.